At least ten counts were recorded for the clone carrying this T cell receptor beta chain. The antigen remains undetermined. The data stem from a study of Graves' ophthalmopathy and Graves' hyperthyroidism. Study results and limitations: Ophthalmopathy was separated from stable hyperthyroidism by a 13-signature model with over 85% sensitivity and around 81% specificity.

Patients were diagnosed from clinical symptoms, serum thyroxine, TRAb, thyroid ultrasound and orbital computed tomography. TCR beta CDR3 amplification used RNA transcripts. HTBI primers were employed in first-round RT-PCR, then a second-round multiplex PCR followed. A single record per CDR3 protein comes from TCRdb applying MiXCR to the multiplex PCR reads. This table holds around 520,000 distinct CDR3 sequences, under 45% found once. In germline, CDR1 is SQVTM, CDR2 ANQGSEA. The length of the CDR3 is 11 residues. V shed 7 bases and J shed 6 bases, with 11 bases lying between them. The sequencing input was peripheral blood or thyroid tissue (not recorded which). The TCR was taken from an adult man with Graves' hyperthyroidism. V and J are TRBV29-1 and TRBJ2-3, with unresolved D. The CDR3 nucleotides read TGCAGCGGGCAGTCTGGGGATACGCAGTATTTT. This sequence encodes CSGQSGDTQYF.